This paragraph covers one TCR beta chain sequence. Original handling: Amplification of reference gene primers provided the estimated nucleated cell counts. Some clones are missing from TCRdb's copy, which holds only in-frame ones; the method was immunoSEQ multiplex PCR. V and J calls and clone size are as listed in that table; D and trimming were resolved from the DNA. Here the sample spans approximately 200,000 clones, less than 90% being singletons. This entry comes from a study of blood T cell repertoires in COVID-19. Study-wide background: Samples of COVID-19 (acute and convalescent) were obtained from the United States, Italy and Spain. PBMCs, B-cell-depleted T cells, or T cells provided the cDNA or gDNA that made up the material.

Germline CDR1 is MNHEY and CDR2 is SMNVEV (reference sequence). This CDR3 spans 13 amino acids. V gave up 5 bases and J gave up 7 bases, with 11 bases separating them. Sequencing used peripheral blood. The source of this sequence is a man younger than 45 with acute or convalescent COVID-19. The rearrangement links TRBV27 to TRBJ1-4; D is uncertain. The CDR3 DNA is TGTGCCAGCAGTCGAGTCATCGGTGAAAAACTGTTTTTT. It yields the protein CASSRVIGEKLFF. Using reference TRBV27 and TRBJ1-4 for the parts outside the CDR3, the full variable domain is EAQVTQNPRYLITVTGKKLTVTCSQNMNHEYMSWYRQDPGLGLRQIYYSMNVEVTDKGDVPEGYKVSRKEKRNFPLILESPSPNQTSLYFCASSRVIGEKLFFGSGTQLSVL.